This T cell receptor (beta chain) was obtained from a study of T cell responses to AZD1222 COVID-19 vaccine. Study-wide results and caveats: Clonal diversity may have been underestimated, and the donors were mostly white British, with more females than males. Dominant at 160-218 and 743-854, vaccine-associated CD4 TCRs also spanned spike. Reports say nearly half of spike-specific TCRs go after unmutated variant regions.

As concerns this clone: Its matching antigen is unknown.

The assay was immunoSEQ multiplex PCR, and TCRdb's table has in-frame clones only and misses some. The sample records some 140,000 clones, about 85% being singletons. This CDR3 contains 13 residues. V lost 6 bases to trimming and J lost 0 bases, with 8 bases between them. Germline-derived CDR1 and CDR2 are MDHEN and SYDVKM. The sequencing used peripheral blood, collected on day 0 of AZD1222 vaccination. The rearrangement joins TRBV28 to TRBJ1-1; tentative D call: TRBD1 (6 bases). The sequence came from an adult in good health. The CDR3 DNA follows: TGTGCCAGCAGGGACAGATTGAACACTGAAGCTTTCTTT. As protein: CASRDRLNTEAFF.